This T cell receptor (beta chain) was identified during a study of blood T cell repertoires in COVID-19. The overall study: Cohort 3 donors were reported recovered after two negative PCRs, clearance, or symptom resolution. PBMCs, B-cell-depleted T cells, or T cells were the source of the cDNA or gDNA that made up the material.

Those who participated ranged in age from roughly 18 to 89 years and resided in 20 to 30 US areas. Source study methods: Reference gene primer amplification yielded estimated nucleated cell counts. Profiling relied on immunoSEQ multiplex PCR, and the TCRdb table lists in-frame clones only, not all of them. That table gives V, J and clone size, and the DNA gave D and trimming. The sample contains roughly 160,000 clones, 70% to 80% of which appear only once. This CDR3 comprises 14 residues. The V gene's germline CDR1 is MNHEY and CDR2 SMNVEV (reference sequence). V lost 8 bases, J lost 4 bases, and 10 bases stayed unmatched. In this sample, this clone turned up once.

This TCR derives from a woman in her seventies in a cohort exposed to, infected with or recovered from COVID-19 (not recorded which). The V gene is TRBV27, the J gene TRBJ2-7; 8 bases align to TRBD1. The specimen sequenced was PBMCs or T cells enriched from blood (not recorded which). The CDR3: CASCIRQGAYEQYF. DNA for the CDR3: TGTGCCAGCTGTATTCGGCAGGGGGCTTACGAGCAGTACTTC.